What follows are 12 T cell receptor beta chains derived from one specimen sequenced in a study of T cell repertoires in cytomegalovirus infection. No cognate antigen is known for these TCRs. MiXCR, applied by TCRdb to the reads, yields one record per CDR3 protein. This sample has some 700,000 distinct CDR3 sequences, with around a third found just once. The starting material was cultured PBMCs, obtained from culture after CMV antigen stimulation. All receptors derive from a human donor in good health (CMV status not recorded). Some clones in this sample may be carry-over from other donors' samples.

The chain carries TRBV10-3 and TRBJ2-6; 7 nucleotides match TRBD1. The V segment lost 10 bases and the J segment 2 bases; nucleotides outside the gene matches: 11. Germline values: CDR1 ENHRY, CDR2 SYGVKD. CDR3 length: 16 residues. The CDR3 sequence: CATRDSIAPGANVLTF. CDR3 bases: TGTGCCACCCGGGACAGCATCGCCCCTGGGGCCAACGTCCTGACTTTC.

The chain is built from TRBV12-3 or TRBV12-4 and TRBJ1-3; D uncertain. There are 15 residues in the CDR3. The V gene lost 2 bases and the J gene lost 0 bases, with 8 bases spanning the gap. The DNA for the CDR3 is TGTGCCAGCAGTTTAAACGGGTACTCTGGAAACACCATATATTTT. It codes for CASSLNGYSGNTIYF.

This clonotype showed up just a few times. The gene calls are TRBV12-3 or TRBV12-4 and TRBJ2-7; TRBD2 matches at 8 bases. The V segment lost 4 bases and the J segment 7 bases; nucleotides outside the gene matches: 12. The CDR3 sequence is 15 residues long. The CDR3 DNA sequence: TGTGCCAGCAGTTCCACTAGCGGACTGACTAGAGAGCAGTACTTC. Residues: CASSSTSGLTREQYF.

This clonotype appeared a few times. This chain uses TRBV20-1 with TRBJ2-1; 12 bases are shared with TRBD2. CDR1 and CDR2 (germline): DFQATT, SNEGSKA (reference sequence). The V segment lost 1 base and the J segment 6 bases; nucleotides outside the gene matches: 13. The CDR3 extends over 18 amino acids. In DNA, the CDR3 is TGCAGTGCTAGAGTGGTCTCGCTAGCGGGAGGGCCGCTCAATGAGCAGTTCTTC. This encodes CSARVVSLAGGPLNEQFF.

This clonotype was counted many times. The chain carries TRBV7-2 and TRBJ2-1; the D gene is possibly TRBD1 (5 bases). V lost 1 base to trimming and J lost 7 bases, with 14 bases between them. CDR1 and CDR2 (germline): SGHTA, FQGNSA. This CDR3 contains 15 residues. The CDR3 reads CASSLVRGSANEQFF. The CDR3 DNA reads as TGTGCCAGCAGCTTAGTTAGGGGATCGGCGAATGAGCAGTTCTTC.

This chain links TRBV6-5 with TRBJ2-2; 10 nucleotides align to TRBD2. This CDR3 comprises 18 residues. J was trimmed by 5 bases and V by 6 bases; bases with no gene match: 15. Germline V gene sequence: CDR1 MNHEY, CDR2 SVGAGI. The CDR3 nucleotides read TGTGCCAGCAGCCAAGGGGGCCTTCTAGCGGGGGTGACCGGGGAGCTGTTTTTT. Protein sequence: CASSQGGLLAGVTGELFF.

The gene calls are TRBV4-1 and TRBJ2-7; 7 bases agree with TRBD1. Germline loops: CDR1 MGHRA, CDR2 YSYEKL. The junction had 6 bases not matched to a gene; V was cut back by 4 bases and J by 0 bases. CDR3 size: 15 residues. The CDR3 sequence is CASSRDSSLSYEQYF. The CDR3 DNA reads TGCGCCAGCAGCCGGGACAGTTCTCTCTCCTACGAGCAGTACTTC.

This chain links TRBV6-2 or TRBV6-3 with TRBJ2-1; 7 nucleotides agree with TRBD2. This CDR3 has 15 amino acids. Germline CDR1 MNHEY, CDR2 SVGEGT. With V trimmed by 7 bases and J by 10 bases, 16 bases remained unmatched. The CDR3: CASTFPAAGVKEQFF. Here the CDR3 DNA reads TGTGCCAGCACTTTTCCCGCGGCGGGAGTAAAGGAGCAGTTCTTC.

The V call is TRBV12-3 or TRBV12-4, the J call TRBJ2-7; D possibly uses TRBD1 or TRBD2 (6 bases each). The CDR3 runs 14 residues. Between the trimmed V and J ends, which lost 6 bases and 0 bases, there was a span of 12 bases. CDR3 region: CASSPGAPSYEQYF. DNA for the CDR3: TGTGCCAGCAGCCCGGGGGCACCCTCCTACGAGCAGTACTTC.

This rearrangement joins TRBV7-6 to TRBJ2-5, with 7 bases that match TRBD1. CDR1 is SGHVS, CDR2 FNYEAQ, per germline. V lost 5 bases, J lost 1 base, and 7 bases stayed unmatched. The CDR3 has 15 residues. The DNA for the CDR3 is TGTGCCAGCAGCCTACAGGGGATGATCCAAGAGACCCAGTACTTC. Residues: CASSLQGMIQETQYF.

In this sample, this clonotype turned up a few times. The chain combines TRBV5-1 with TRBJ1-1; TRBD1 might be the D (6 bases). Germline values: CDR1 SGHRS, CDR2 YFSETQ. The CDR3 consists of 14 residues. Trimming shortened V by 0 bases and J by 7 bases, and 13 bases separated the two germline ends. The CDR3 protein is CASSLGQAGGEAFF. Written as DNA, the CDR3 is TGCGCCAGCAGCTTGGGACAGGCTGGGGGTGAAGCTTTCTTT.

This clonotype came up once. The chain combines TRBV20-1 with TRBJ1-1; weak D call: TRBD1 (5 bases). The CDR3 runs to 13 residues. Looked up from germline, CDR1 is DFQATT and CDR2 is SNEGSKA (reference sequence). V dropped 4 bases and J dropped 2 bases, with 11 bases sitting between them. The CDR3 sequence is CSAKTGHNTEAFF. CDR3 sequence (DNA): TGCAGTGCTAAAACGGGGCACAACACTGAAGCTTTCTTT.